Each of the 17 T cell receptor beta chains below was sequenced from the same sample in a study of OX40 agonist ivuxolimab in advanced cancers. Profiling relied on immunoSEQ multiplex PCR, and the TCRdb table lists in-frame clones only, not all of them. Of 65,000 to 85,000 clones in the sample, about 92% were seen once. This specimen consisted of CD4+ or CD8+ T cells sorted from blood, obtained in a trial of the OX40 agonist ivuxolimab. The receptors stem from an adult with an advanced solid tumor such as melanoma, head and neck, liver or kidney cancer.

The chain's CDR3 is CASSQEGAGTRGEQYF. The CDR3 nucleotides are TGCGCCAGCAGCCAAGAAGGAGCGGGGACTAGGGGCGAGCAGTACTTC. The V gene is TRBV4-1, the J gene TRBJ2-7; the match to TRBD2 covers 8 bases. This CDR3 region has 16 residues. Looked up from germline, CDR1 is MGHRA and CDR2 is YSYEKL. With 0 bases clipped from V and 6 bases from J, the junction kept 10 bases outside the gene matches.

This rearrangement joins TRBV28 to TRBJ2-7; D gene unclear. From germline, CDR1 is MDHEN and CDR2 SYDVKM. The CDR3 runs 17 residues. V was trimmed by 2 bases and J by 5 bases, leaving 22 bases between them. The CDR3 spells CASSLRHPNLPLHEQYF. Written as DNA, the CDR3 is TGTGCCAGCAGTTTAAGACACCCCAATTTACCCCTCCACGAGCAGTACTTC.

The rearrangement uses TRBV5-5 and TRBJ1-5, with D possibly TRBD1 on 5 matching bases. V was pared by 5 bases and J by 4 bases, with 16 bases between. This CDR3 contains 15 residues. Germline CDR1 reads SGHKS; CDR2 reads YYEKEE (reference sequence). The DNA of the CDR3 is TGTGCCAGCAGACCCCGGGACTTTGATAATCAGCCCCAGCATTTT. Translating it yields CASRPRDFDNQPQHF.

The chain uses TRBV5-4 and TRBJ2-7, with 10 positions matching TRBD1. The CDR3 contains 13 residues. Germline CDR1 and CDR2: SGHNT and YYREEE (reference sequence). Trimming at V came to 4 bases and at J to 7 bases, leaving 5 bases not matched to a gene. DNA for the CDR3: TGTGCCAGCAGCGGGACAGGGGTAGGGGAGCAGTACTTC. Protein: CASSGTGVGEQYF.

The J gene is TRBJ1-2, the V gene TRBV7-2; D is possibly TRBD1 (5 bases). CDR3 length: 13 amino acids. V was pared by 5 bases and J by 4 bases, with 11 bases between. Looked up from germline, CDR1 is SGHTA and CDR2 is FQGNSA. The CDR3 region has the DNA TGTGCCAGCAGCACCTCGGACACCTATGGCTACACCTTC. It encodes CASSTSDTYGYTF. The entire variable domain, with the rest obtained from reference TRBV7-2 and TRBJ1-2, is as follows: GAGVSQSPSNKVTEKGKDVELRCDPISGHTALYWYRQSLGQGLEFLIYFQGNSAPDKSGLPSDRFSAERTGGSVSTLTIQRTQQEDSAVYLCASSTSDTYGYTFGSGTRLTVV.

This chain links TRBV5-1 with TRBJ1-2; 11 bases agree with TRBD1. The CDR3 extends over 15 amino acids. With 4 bases clipped from V and 5 bases from J, the junction kept 7 bases outside the gene matches. Germline V CDR1 and CDR2: SGHRS, YFSETQ. This CDR3 is CASSTGQGAPYGYTF. The CDR3 DNA reads TGCGCCAGCAGCACCGGACAGGGGGCGCCTTATGGCTACACCTTC.

The V gene is TRBV6-5, the J gene TRBJ1-2, with D tentatively TRBD1 (5 bases). This CDR3 comprises 14 residues. V lost 2 bases and J lost 2, with 9 bases in between. Per germline, CDR1 MNHEY and CDR2 SVGAGI. CDR3 amino acids: CASSYGAGNYGYTF. CDR3 bases: TGTGCCAGCAGTTACGGGGCAGGGAACTATGGCTACACCTTC.

V usage is TRBV6-6 and J usage is TRBJ2-7; D remains ambiguous. The CDR3 is made up of 15 amino acids. Between the trimmed V and J ends, which lost 5 bases and 2 bases, there was a span of 16 bases. The V gene's germline CDR1 is MNHNY and CDR2 SVGAGI (reference sequence). The CDR3 sequence is CASSPRPVQTYEQYF. For the CDR3, the DNA is TGTGCCAGCAGTCCCCGACCCGTCCAGACCTACGAGCAGTACTTC.

This chain links TRBV29-1 with TRBJ2-3; D possibly uses TRBD1 or TRBD2 (5 bases each). Trimming removed 3 bases at V and 2 bases at J, with 15 bases between. Germline CDR1 and CDR2: SQVTM and ANQGSEA. The length of the CDR3 is 15 residues. The CDR3 nucleotides are TGCAGCGTTGAGGGGTGGGACGGACTCACAGATACGCAGTATTTT. Protein: CSVEGWDGLTDTQYF.

The chain is built from TRBV19 and TRBJ1-1; unclear D gene. The ends were cut back, 3 bases at V and 5 bases at J, with 16 bases in the middle. The CDR3 loop spans 15 amino acids. Per germline, CDR1 LNHDA and CDR2 SQIVND (reference sequence). CDR3 nucleotide sequence: TGTGCCAGTAGTATGCTTACAGAGTCAAGAACTGAAGCTTTCTTT. This encodes CASSMLTESRTEAFF.

The genes are TRBV6-1 and TRBJ1-5; weak D call: TRBD1 (6 bases). Trimming took off 2 bases at V and 1 base at J, with 15 bases between the two ends. The CDR3 consists of 17 residues. Germline CDR1 and CDR2: MNHNS and SASEGT. The CDR3 sequence: CASSEQQGLVSNQPQHF. CDR3 in DNA: TGTGCCAGCAGTGAACAACAGGGCTTGGTCAGCAATCAGCCCCAGCATTTT.

The V call is TRBV15, the J call TRBJ2-7, with 7 bases aligning to TRBD2. The germline gives CDR1 LNHNV, CDR2 YYDKDF (reference sequence). V shed 0 bases, J shed 5 bases, and the junction held 1 base outside the gene matches. The CDR3 is made up of 13 amino acids. DNA of the CDR3: TGTGCCACCAGCAGAGATGGGGGGGACGAGCAGTACTTC. It specifies CATSRDGGDEQYF. Supplemented by reference TRBV15 and TRBJ2-7, the full variable domain reads DAMVIQNPRYQVTQFGKPVTLSCSQTLNHNVMYWYQQKSSQAPKLLFHYYDKDFNNEADTPDNFQSRRPNTSFCFLDIRSPGLGDTAMYLCATSRDGGDEQYFGPGTRLTVT.

The rearrangement links TRBV7-9 to TRBJ1-2, with D hard to call. CDR3 length: 15 residues. V lost 1 base, J lost 4 bases, and 13 bases lay in between. Germline V lookup: CDR1 SEHNR, CDR2 FQNEAQ (reference sequence). CDR3 sequence (DNA): TGTGCCAGCAGCTTAGTTCTCCCGGGAGCCTATGGCTACACCTTC. This sequence encodes CASSLVLPGAYGYTF.

The CDR3 DNA is TGTGCCAGCAGTTTGGGGCAGGGTGCCTACGAGCAGTACTTC. Translation gives CASSLGQGAYEQYF. This sequence joins TRBV27 and TRBJ2-7; possibly TRBD1 for D (5 bases). The V gene lost 3 bases and the J gene lost 2 bases, with 11 bases spanning the gap. CDR1 is MNHEY and CDR2 is SMNVEV in the germline V gene (reference sequence). CDR3 length equals 14 residues.

This clone has a handful of counts. The V gene is TRBV6-5, the J gene TRBJ1-2; TRBD1 agrees at 7 bases. The CDR3 spans 15 residues. V lost 5 bases, J lost 4 bases, and 10 bases stayed unmatched. The germline V gene encodes CDR1 MNHEY and CDR2 SVGAGI. Here the CDR3 reads CASSPQTGAAYGYTF. For the CDR3, the DNA is TGTGCCAGCAGTCCCCAAACAGGGGCCGCCTATGGCTACACCTTC.

This clone was found once. The rearrangement links TRBV2 to TRBJ1-1; D may be TRBD1 (5 bases). V lost 6 bases and J lost 5, with 13 bases in between. CDR1 is SNHLY and CDR2 is FYNNEI in the germline V gene. This CDR3 is built from 13 residues. CDR3 amino acids: CASRGTSGTEAFF. CDR3 coding DNA: TGTGCCAGCAGGGGGACCTCAGGGACTGAAGCTTTCTTT.

The table lists this clone with a count of one. The chain recombines TRBV7-6 with TRBJ2-7; 9 positions agree with TRBD2. Unmatched junction bases numbered 6, after V lost 5 bases and J lost 7 bases. The V gene's germline CDR1 is SGHVS and CDR2 FNYEAQ. This CDR3 has 13 amino acids. The CDR3 bases are TGTGCCAGCAGCGCGGGACTAGCTGGAGAGCAGTACTTC. Residues: CASSAGLAGEQYF.